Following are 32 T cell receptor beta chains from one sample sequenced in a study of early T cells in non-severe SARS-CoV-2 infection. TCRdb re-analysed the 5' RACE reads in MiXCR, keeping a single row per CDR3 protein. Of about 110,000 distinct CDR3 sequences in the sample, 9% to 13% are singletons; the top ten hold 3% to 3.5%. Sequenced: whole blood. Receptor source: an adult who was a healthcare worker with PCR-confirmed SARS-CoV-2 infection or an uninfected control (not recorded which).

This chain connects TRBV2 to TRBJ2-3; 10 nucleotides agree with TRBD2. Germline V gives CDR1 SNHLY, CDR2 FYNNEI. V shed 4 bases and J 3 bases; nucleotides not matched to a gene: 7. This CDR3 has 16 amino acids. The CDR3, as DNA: TGTGCCAGCAGTGTAGATACTAGCGGGATGACAGATACGCAGTATTTT. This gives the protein CASSVDTSGMTDTQYF.

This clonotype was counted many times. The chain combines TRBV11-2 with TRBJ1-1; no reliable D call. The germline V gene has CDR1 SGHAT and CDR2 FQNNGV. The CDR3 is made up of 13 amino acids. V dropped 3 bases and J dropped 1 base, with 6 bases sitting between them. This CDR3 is CASSFEWNTEAFF. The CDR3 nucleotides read TGTGCCAGCAGCTTCGAATGGAACACTGAAGCTTTCTTT.

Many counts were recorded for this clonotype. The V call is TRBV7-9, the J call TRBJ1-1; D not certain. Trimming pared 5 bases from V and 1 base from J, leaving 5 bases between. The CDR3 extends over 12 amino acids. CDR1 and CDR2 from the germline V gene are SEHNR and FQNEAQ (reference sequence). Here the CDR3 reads CASSLSNTEAFF. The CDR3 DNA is TGTGCCAGCAGCCTATCGAACACTGAAGCTTTCTTT.

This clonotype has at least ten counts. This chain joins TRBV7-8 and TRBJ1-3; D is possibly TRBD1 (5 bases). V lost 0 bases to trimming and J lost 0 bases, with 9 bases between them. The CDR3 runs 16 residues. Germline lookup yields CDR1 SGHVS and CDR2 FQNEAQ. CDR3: CASSLARGNSGNTIYF. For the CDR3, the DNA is TGTGCCAGCAGCTTAGCCCGGGGGAACTCTGGAAACACCATATATTTT.

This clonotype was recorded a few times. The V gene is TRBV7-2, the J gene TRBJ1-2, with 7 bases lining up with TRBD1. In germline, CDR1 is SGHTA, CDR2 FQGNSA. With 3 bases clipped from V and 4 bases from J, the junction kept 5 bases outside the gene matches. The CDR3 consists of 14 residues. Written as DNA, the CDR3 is TGTGCCAGCAGCTTTTCAGGGGGTTCCTATGGCTACACCTTC. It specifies CASSFSGGSYGYTF.

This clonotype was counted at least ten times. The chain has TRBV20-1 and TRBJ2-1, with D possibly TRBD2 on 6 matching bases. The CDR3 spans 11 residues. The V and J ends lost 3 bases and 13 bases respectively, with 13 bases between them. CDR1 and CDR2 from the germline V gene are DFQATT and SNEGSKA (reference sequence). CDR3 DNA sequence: TGCAGTGCTAGGGACTACCCCCACCAGTTCTTC. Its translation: CSARDYPHQFF.

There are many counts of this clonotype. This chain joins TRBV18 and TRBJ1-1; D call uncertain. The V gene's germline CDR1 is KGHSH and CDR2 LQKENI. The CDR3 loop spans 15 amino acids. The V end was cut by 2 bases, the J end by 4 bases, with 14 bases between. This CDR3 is CASSPIGPRGTEAFF. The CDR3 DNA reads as TGTGCCAGCTCACCAATCGGACCGAGAGGCACTGAAGCTTTCTTT.

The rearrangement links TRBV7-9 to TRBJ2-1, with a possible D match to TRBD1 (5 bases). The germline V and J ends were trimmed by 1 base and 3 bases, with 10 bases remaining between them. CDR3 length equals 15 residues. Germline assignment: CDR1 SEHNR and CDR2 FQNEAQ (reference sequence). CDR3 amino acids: CASSLVAGHYNEQFF. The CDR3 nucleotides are TGTGCCAGCAGCTTAGTCGCAGGACACTACAATGAGCAGTTCTTC.

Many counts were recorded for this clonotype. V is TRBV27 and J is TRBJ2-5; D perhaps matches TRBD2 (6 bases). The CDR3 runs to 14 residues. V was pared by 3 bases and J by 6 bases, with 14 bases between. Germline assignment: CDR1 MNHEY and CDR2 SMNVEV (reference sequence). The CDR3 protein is CASSFGWGGKTQYF. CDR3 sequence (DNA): TGTGCCAGCAGTTTTGGATGGGGAGGAAAGACCCAGTACTTC.

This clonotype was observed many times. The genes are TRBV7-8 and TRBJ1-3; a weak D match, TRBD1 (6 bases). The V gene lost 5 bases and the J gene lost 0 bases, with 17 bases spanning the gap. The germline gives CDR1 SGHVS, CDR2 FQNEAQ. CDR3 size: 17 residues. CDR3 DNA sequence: TGTGCCAGCAGCATAGAGGGGGACGGGAACTCTGGAAACACCATATATTTT. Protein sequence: CASSIEGDGNSGNTIYF.

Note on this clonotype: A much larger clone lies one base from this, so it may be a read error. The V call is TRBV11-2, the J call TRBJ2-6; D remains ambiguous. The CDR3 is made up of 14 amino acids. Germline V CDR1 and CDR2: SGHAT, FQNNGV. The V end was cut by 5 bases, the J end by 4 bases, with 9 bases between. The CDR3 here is CASSNGFGANVLTF. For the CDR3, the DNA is TGTGCCAGCAGCAATGGTTTCGGGGCCAACGTCCTGACTTTC.

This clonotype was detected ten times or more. CDR3 nucleotide sequence: TGTGCGGTCTCAACGGACAGCAAGAATGAAAAACTGTTTTTT. Amino acid sequence: CAVSTDSKNEKLFF. The chain joins TRBV30 to TRBJ1-4; possibly TRBD1 for D (6 bases). The V gene's germline CDR1 is GTSNPN and CDR2 SVGIG (reference sequence). CDR3 length: 14 residues.

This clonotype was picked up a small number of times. The CDR3 DNA reads TGCAGTGCTAGCGACAGAGTAGGGTATGGCTACACCTTC. This gives the protein CSASDRVGYGYTF. The rearrangement links TRBV20-1 to TRBJ1-2; the D gene is possibly TRBD1 (5 bases). Trimming took off 3 bases at V and 5 bases at J, with 13 bases between the two ends. The germline V gene has CDR1 DFQATT and CDR2 SNEGSKA (reference sequence). CDR3 length equals 13 residues.

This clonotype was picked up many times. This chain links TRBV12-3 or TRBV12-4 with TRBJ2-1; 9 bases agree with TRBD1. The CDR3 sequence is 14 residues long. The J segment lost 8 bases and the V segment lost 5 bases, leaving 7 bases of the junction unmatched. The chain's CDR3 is CASSPGYRGHEQFF. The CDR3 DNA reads TGTGCCAGCAGTCCCGGCTACAGGGGGCATGAGCAGTTCTTC.

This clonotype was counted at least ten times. The CDR3 coding sequence is TGTGCCAGCAGCGTAGGAGGGGAATCCTACGAGCAGTACTTC. This translates into CASSVGGESYEQYF. The chain carries TRBV9 and TRBJ2-7; the D call may be TRBD1 or TRBD2 (5 bases each). Looked up from germline, CDR1 is SGDLS and CDR2 is YYNGEE. CDR3 size: 14 residues. V lost 0 bases and J 1 base, leaving 8 bases between the germline ends.

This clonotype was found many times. CDR3 coding DNA: TGTGCCTGGAAGGGCTCGGCTCGTGAAAAACTGTTTTTT. Its protein product is CAWKGSAREKLFF. V and J are TRBV30 and TRBJ1-4; D gene ambiguous. The CDR3 loop spans 13 amino acids. Deletions cut 4 bases from V and 7 bases from J, with 13 bases between. The germline V gene has CDR1 GTSNPN and CDR2 SVGIG (reference sequence).

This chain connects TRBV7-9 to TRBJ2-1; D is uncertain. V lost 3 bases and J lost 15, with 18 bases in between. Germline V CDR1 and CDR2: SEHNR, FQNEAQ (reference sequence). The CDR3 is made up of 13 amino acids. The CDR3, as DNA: TGTGCCAGCAGCTTCCCAGCACCAGCTCTCCCGTTCTTC. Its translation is CASSFPAPALPFF.

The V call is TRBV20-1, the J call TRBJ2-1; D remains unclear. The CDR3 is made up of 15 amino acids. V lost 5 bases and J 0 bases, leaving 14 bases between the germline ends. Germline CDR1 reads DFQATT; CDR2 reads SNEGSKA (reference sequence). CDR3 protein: CSAPSRESSYNEQFF. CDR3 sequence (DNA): TGCAGTGCTCCTTCCCGCGAGAGCTCCTACAATGAGCAGTTCTTC.

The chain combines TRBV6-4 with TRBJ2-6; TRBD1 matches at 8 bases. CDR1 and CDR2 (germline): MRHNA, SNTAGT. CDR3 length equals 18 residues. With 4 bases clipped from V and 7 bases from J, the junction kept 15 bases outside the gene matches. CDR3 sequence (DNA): TGTGCCAGCAGTGCCTTGGGGCAGGGGGCAGTTAAAGCCAACGTCCTGACTTTC. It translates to CASSALGQGAVKANVLTF.

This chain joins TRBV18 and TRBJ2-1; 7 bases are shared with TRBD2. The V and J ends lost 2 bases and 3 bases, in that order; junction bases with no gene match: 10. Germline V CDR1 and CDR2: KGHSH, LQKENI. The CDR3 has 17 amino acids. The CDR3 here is CASSPVTGGEIYNEQFF. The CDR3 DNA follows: TGTGCCAGCTCACCAGTCACGGGGGGAGAGATCTACAATGAGCAGTTCTTC. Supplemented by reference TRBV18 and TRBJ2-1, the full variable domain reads NAGVMQNPRHLVRRRGQEARLRCSPMKGHSHVYWYRQLPEEGLKFMVYLQKENIIDESGMPKERFSAEFPKEGPSILRIQQVVRGDSAAYFCASSPVTGGEIYNEQFFGPGTRLTVL.

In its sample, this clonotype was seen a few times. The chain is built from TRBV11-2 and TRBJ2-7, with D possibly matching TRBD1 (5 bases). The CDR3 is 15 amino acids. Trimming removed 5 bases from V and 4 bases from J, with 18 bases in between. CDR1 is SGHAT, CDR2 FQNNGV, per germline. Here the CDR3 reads CASSILRQQYYEQYF. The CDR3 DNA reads TGTGCCAGCAGCATCTTGAGACAGCAATATTACGAGCAGTACTTC.

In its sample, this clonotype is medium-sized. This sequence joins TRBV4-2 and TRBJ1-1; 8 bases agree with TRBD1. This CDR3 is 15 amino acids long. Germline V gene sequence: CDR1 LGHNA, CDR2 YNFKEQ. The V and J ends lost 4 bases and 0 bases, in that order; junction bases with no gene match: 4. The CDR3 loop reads CASSPRQGLNTEAFF. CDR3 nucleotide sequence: TGTGCCAGCAGCCCCAGACAGGGGTTGAACACTGAAGCTTTCTTT.

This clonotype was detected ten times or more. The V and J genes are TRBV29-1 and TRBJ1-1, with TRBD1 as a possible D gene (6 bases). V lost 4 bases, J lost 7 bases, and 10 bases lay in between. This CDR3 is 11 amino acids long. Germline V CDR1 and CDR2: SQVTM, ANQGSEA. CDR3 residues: CSVGPGVEAFF. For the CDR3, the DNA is TGCAGCGTTGGCCCAGGGGTTGAAGCTTTCTTT. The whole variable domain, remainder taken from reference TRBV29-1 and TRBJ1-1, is SAVISQKPSRDICQRGTSLTIQCQVDSQVTMMFWYRQQPGQSLTLIATANQGSEATYESGFVIDKFPISRPNLTFSTLTVSNMSPEDSSIYLCSVGPGVEAFFGQGTRLTVV.

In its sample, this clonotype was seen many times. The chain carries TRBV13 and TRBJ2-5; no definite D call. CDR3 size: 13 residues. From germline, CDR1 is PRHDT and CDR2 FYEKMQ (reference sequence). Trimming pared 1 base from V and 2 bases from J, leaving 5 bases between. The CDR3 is CASSLEDQETQYF. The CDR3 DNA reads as TGTGCCAGCAGCTTAGAGGATCAAGAGACCCAGTACTTC.

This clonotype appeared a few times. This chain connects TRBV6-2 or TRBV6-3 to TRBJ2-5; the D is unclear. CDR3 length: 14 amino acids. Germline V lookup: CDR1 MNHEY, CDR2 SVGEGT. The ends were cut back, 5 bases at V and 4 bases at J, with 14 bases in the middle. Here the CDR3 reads CASSLTATGETQYF. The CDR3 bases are TGTGCCAGCAGTCTGACTGCAACGGGAGAGACCCAGTACTTC.

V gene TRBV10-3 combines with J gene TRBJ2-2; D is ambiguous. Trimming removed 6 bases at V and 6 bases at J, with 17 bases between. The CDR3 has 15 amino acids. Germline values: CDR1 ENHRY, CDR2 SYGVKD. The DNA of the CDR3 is TGTGCCATCAGGCTGGGCCCGGCGGATCCCGGGGAGCTGTTTTTT. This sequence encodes CAIRLGPADPGELFF.

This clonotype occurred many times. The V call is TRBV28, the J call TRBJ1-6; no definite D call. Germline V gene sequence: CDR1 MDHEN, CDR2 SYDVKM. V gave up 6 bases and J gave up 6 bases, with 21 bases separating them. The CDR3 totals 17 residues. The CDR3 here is CASRRHDGPSGNSPLHF. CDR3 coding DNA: TGTGCCAGCAGGAGACACGACGGACCTTCTGGTAATTCACCCCTCCACTTT.

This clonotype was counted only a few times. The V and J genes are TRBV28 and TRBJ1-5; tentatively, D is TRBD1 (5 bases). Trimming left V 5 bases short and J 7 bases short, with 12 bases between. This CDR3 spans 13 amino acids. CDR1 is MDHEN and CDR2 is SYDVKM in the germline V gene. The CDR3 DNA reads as TGTGCCAGCAGTCTGTGGGGCGGGCAGCCCCAGCATTTT. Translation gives CASSLWGGQPQHF. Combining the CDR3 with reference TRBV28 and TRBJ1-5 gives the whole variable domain DVKVTQSSRYLVKRTGEKVFLECVQDMDHENMFWYRQDPGLGLRLIYFSYDVKMKEKGDIPEGYSVSREKKERFSLILESASTNQTSMYLCASSLWGGQPQHFGDGTRLSIL.

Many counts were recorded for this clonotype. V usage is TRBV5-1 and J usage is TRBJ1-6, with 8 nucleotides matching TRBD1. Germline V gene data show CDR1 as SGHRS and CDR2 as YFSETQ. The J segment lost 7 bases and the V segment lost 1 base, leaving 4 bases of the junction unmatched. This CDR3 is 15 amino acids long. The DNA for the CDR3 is TGCGCCAGCAGCTTGAGCCCAGGGGGCAATTCACCCCTCCACTTT. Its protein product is CASSLSPGGNSPLHF.

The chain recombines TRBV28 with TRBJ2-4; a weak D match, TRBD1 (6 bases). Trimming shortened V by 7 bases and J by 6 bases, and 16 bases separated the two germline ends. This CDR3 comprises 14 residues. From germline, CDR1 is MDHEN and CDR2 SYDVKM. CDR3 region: CASTPTGGRNIQYF. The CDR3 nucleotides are TGTGCCAGCACCCCGACAGGCGGTAGAAACATTCAGTACTTC.

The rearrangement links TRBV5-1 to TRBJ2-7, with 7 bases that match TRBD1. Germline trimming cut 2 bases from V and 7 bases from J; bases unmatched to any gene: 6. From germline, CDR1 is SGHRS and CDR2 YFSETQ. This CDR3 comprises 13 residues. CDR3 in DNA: TGCGCCAGCAGCTTTACGCACAGGGGAGAGCAGTACTTC. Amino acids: CASSFTHRGEQYF. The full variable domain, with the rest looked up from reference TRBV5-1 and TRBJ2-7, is KAGVTQTPRYLIKTRGQQVTLSCSPISGHRSVSWYQQTPGQGLQFLFEYFSETQRNKGNFPGRFSGRQFSNSRSEMNVSTLELGDSALYLCASSFTHRGEQYFGPGTRLTVT.

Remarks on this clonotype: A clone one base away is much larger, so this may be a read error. The CDR3: CASTLAGPNTEAFF. The CDR3 DNA reads TGTGCCAGCACCCTGGCGGGGCCAAACACTGAAGCTTTCTTT. This chain uses TRBV5-4 with TRBJ1-1; TRBD1 is a possible D gene (5 bases). The V gene lost 6 bases and the J gene lost 2 bases, with 14 bases spanning the gap. This CDR3 is built from 14 residues. Germline assignment: CDR1 SGHNT and CDR2 YYREEE (reference sequence). Based on the CDR3 plus reference TRBV5-4 and TRBJ1-1, the full variable domain is ETGVTQSPTHLIKTRGQQVTLRCSSQSGHNTVSWYQQALGQGPQFIFQYYREEENGRGNFPPRFSGLQFPNYSSELNVNALELDDSALYLCASTLAGPNTEAFFGQGTRLTVV.